This T cell receptor (beta chain) is from a study of blood T cell repertoires in COVID-19. The wider study: Sites in the United States, Italy and Spain provided acute and convalescent COVID-19 samples. From T cells, B-cell-depleted T cells, or PBMCs came the material, which was cDNA or gDNA.

Per the study methods: Reference gene primer amplification in the assay estimated nucleated cell counts. The assay was immunoSEQ multiplex PCR, and TCRdb's table has in-frame clones only and misses some. That table gives V, J and clone size, and the DNA gave D and trimming. The sample consists of more than 200,000 clones, around nine tenths of them appearing once. Sequences were obtained from peripheral blood. The receptor was derived from a woman aged 40-49 years who had recovered from COVID-19.

CDR3 amino acids: CASSATGTANEQFF. The CDR3 DNA reads TGTGCCAGTAGTGCCACGGGTACGGCCAATGAGCAGTTCTTC. The chain has TRBV19 and TRBJ2-1; D ambiguous. Germline CDR1 and CDR2: LNHDA and SQIVND (reference sequence). V was pared by 5 bases and J by 6 bases, with 14 bases between. The CDR3 runs to 14 residues.